One sample yielded the 2 T cell receptor beta chains listed below, sequenced in a study of graft-versus-host responses after intestinal transplantation (dated by TCRdb to about 2021). Receptor libraries were prepared by the immunoSEQ multiplex PCR assay. Imported from immuneACCESS, the table was reduced by TCRdb to in-frame sequences with V and J called. These copies leave out some clones; in studies compared against another copy, an unresolved V gene accounts for under half, and the cause of the remainder is not known. For this sample the table gives approximately 120,000 clones, of which around nine tenths were detected only once. The ten largest account for over 0.15% of the sample. Per the publication, the time point label means: cells obtained before transplantation from donor or recipient. The antigens for these receptors are not known. The sample was unstimulated CD4+ T cells sorted from spleen or lymph node cells, taken before intestinal transplant. These receptor sequences come from a human donor who received an intestinal transplant.

The chain couples TRBV7-6 to TRBJ1-1; a possible D gene is TRBD1 (5 bases). V was pared by 7 bases and J by 5 bases, with 20 bases between. CDR1 SGHVS and CDR2 FNYEAQ come from the germline V gene. The CDR3 is made up of 15 amino acids. CDR3 coding DNA: TGTGCCAGCATGAAGGGGAGGGGCGGGATAACTGAAGCTTTCTTT. Protein product: CASMKGRGGITEAFF.

The CDR3 DNA is TGTGCCAGCAGCTTAACGGTGAAAGAGACCCAGTACTTC. As protein: CASSLTVKETQYF. The V call is TRBV7-3, the J call TRBJ2-5; the D is unclear. Germline lookup yields CDR1 SGHTA and CDR2 FQGTGA. V was cut by 0 bases and J by 3 bases, with 5 bases left in between. This CDR3 spans 13 amino acids.